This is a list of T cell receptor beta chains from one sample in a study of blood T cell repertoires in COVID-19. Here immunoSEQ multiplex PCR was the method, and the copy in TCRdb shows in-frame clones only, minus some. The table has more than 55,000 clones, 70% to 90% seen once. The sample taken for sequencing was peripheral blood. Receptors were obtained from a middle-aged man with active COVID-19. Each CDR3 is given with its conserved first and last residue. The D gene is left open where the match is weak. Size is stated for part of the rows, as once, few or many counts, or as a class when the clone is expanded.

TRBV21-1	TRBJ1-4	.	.	TGTGCCAGAGCTTTACTAAAGGGAGACAGGGATGCAACTAATGAAAAACTGTTTTTT	CARALLKGDRDATNEKLFF
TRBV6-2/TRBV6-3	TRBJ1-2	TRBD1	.	TGTGCCAGCAGTTCACCGGGACAGCTATTTTATGGCTACACCTTC	CASSSPGQLFYGYTF
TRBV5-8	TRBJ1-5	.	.	TGTGCCAGCGATACCCCGGGGGGAGGACAGCCCCAGCATTTT	CASDTPGGGQPQHF
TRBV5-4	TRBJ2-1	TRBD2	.	TGTGCCAGCAGCTTAGCGGGGGGGCCTGGTGAGCAGTTCTTC	CASSLAGGPGEQFF
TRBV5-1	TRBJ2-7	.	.	TGCGCCAGCAGCTTGGTGTCGAGCTACGAGCAGTACTTC	CASSLVSSYEQYF
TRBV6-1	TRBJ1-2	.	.	TGTGCCAGCAGTGAGGCCCCGGGGAATAACTATGGCTACACCTTC	CASSEAPGNNYGYTF
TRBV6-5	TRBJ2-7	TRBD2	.	TGTGCCAGCACACCCGGGACTAGCTCCTACGAGCAGTACTTC	CASTPGTSSYEQYF
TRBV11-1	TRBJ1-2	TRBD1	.	TGTGCCAGCAGCCGGGACAGGCAGTACTATGGCTACACCTTC	CASSRDRQYYGYTF
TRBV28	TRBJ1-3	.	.	TGTGCCAGCAGTAGGCCCAGGGCTGGAAACACCATATATTTT	CASSRPRAGNTIYF
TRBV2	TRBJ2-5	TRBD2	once	TGTGCCAGCCAGCTAGCGGGGGCAGAGACCCAGTACTTC	CASQLAGAETQYF
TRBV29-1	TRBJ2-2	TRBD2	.	TGCAGCGCGAGCGGGAGGGGCGCCGGGGAGCTGTTTTTT	CSASGRGAGELFF
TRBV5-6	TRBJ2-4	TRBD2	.	TGTGCCAGCAGCTTGGCTTCTAGCGGGGGGGCCGGCTCCAAAAACATTCAGTACTTC	CASSLASSGGAGSKNIQYF
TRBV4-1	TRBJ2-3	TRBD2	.	TGCGCCAGCAGCCAAGATGGGGGACTAGCGGGAGTGAGGGATACGCAGTATTTT	CASSQDGGLAGVRDTQYF
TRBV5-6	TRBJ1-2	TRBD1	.	TGTGCCAGCAGCCCCCGGACAGGGGGGTCCTATGGCTACACCTTC	CASSPRTGGSYGYTF
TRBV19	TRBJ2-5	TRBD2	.	TGTGCCAGTAGTAGCCAGCGGGAGGGTCGGGAAGAGACCCAGTACTTC	CASSSQREGREETQYF
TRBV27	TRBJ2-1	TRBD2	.	TGTGCCAGCAGAGGTAGCGGGAGTTATTACAATGAGCAGTTCTTC	CASRGSGSYYNEQFF
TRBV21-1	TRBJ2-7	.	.	.	CASSKVLRASGGGCEQYF
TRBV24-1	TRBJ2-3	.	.	TGTGCCACCAGCGGGAACCTACGACACGGGAGCACAGATACGCAGTATTTT	CATSGNLRHGSTDTQYF
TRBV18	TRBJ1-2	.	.	TGTGCCAGCTCAGAGAACGGAGGGCCTAACTATGGCTACACCTTC	CASSENGGPNYGYTF
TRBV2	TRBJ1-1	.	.	TGTGCCAGCAGTGTTCAGGGGAGGGACACTGAAGCTTTCTTT	CASSVQGRDTEAFF
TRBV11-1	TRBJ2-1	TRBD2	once	TGTGCCAGCAGCCCCTTGTTGCGGGAGTACAATGAGCAGTTCTTC	CASSPLLREYNEQFF
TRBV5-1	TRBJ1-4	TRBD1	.	TGCGCCAGCAGAGGACAGGGTAAAGTTGAAAAACTGTTTTTT	CASRGQGKVEKLFF
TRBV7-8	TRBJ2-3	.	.	TGTGCCAGCAACCCTAACACAGATACGCAGTATTTT	CASNPNTDTQYF
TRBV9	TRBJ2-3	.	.	TGTGCCAGCAGCGTAGAGGGACTCACTGGGGATACGCAGTATTTT	CASSVEGLTGDTQYF
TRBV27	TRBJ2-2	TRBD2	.	TGTGCCAGCAGTTTGGGGGGAGGGACCGGGGAGCTGTTTTTT	CASSLGGGTGELFF
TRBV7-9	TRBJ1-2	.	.	TGTGCCAGCAGCTCCATACGACAGAGTCAATACTATGGCTACACCTTC	CASSSIRQSQYYGYTF
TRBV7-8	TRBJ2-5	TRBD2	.	TGTGCCAGCAGCCCAGTCCATCTAGCGGGGTACCAAGAGACCCAGTACTTC	CASSPVHLAGYQETQYF
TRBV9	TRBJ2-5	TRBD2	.	TGTGCCAGCAGCGCCACCACTAGCGGGTGGGGAGAGACCCAGTACTTC	CASSATTSGWGETQYF
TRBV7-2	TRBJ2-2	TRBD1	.	TGTGCCAGCAACAGGGGAGATACCGGGGAGCTGTTTTTT	CASNRGDTGELFF
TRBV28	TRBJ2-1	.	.	TGTGCCAGCATTCAAGGGGATGAGCAGTTCTTC	CASIQGDEQFF
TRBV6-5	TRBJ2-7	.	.	TGTGCCAGCAGTTCCCCTAGGATATCCTACGAGCAGTACTTC	CASSSPRISYEQYF
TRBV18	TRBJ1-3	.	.	TGTGCCAGCTCACCACTGGGCCACTCTGGAAACACCATATATTTT	CASSPLGHSGNTIYF
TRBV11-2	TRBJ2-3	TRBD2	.	TGTGCCAGCAGCTTAGGGGTCTCGGCGGGAGAAGGAAGAACAGATACGCAGTATTTT	CASSLGVSAGEGRTDTQYF
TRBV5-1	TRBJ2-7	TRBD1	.	TGCGCCAGCGGCGAGGGACAGGGATCGGGCGAGCAGTACTTC	CASGEGQGSGEQYF
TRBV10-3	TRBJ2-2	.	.	TGTGCCATCAGTGAGACGACAGACACCGGGGAGCTGTTTTTT	CAISETTDTGELFF
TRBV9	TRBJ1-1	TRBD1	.	TGTGCCAGCAGCCCACAGGGGAGCACTGAAGCTTTCTTT	CASSPQGSTEAFF
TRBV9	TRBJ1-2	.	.	TGTGCCAGCAGCCCACAGAACCCTAACTATGGCTACACCTTC	CASSPQNPNYGYTF
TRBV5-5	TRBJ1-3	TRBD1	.	TGTGCCAGCAGCTTGGGGACAGGGCGCTACTCTGGAAACACCATATATTTT	CASSLGTGRYSGNTIYF
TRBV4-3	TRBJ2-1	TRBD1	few	TGCGCCAGCAGCCAAGCGGGGACAGGGCTCGACAATGAGCAGTTCTTC	CASSQAGTGLDNEQFF
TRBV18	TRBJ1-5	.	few	TGTGCCAGCTCACCAGAAGCGGCCGCAGGGGACCAGCCCCAGCATTTT	CASSPEAAAGDQPQHF
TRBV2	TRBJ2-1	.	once	TGTGCCAGCCTACCACAGGTGGGTGAGCAGTTCTTC	CASLPQVGEQFF
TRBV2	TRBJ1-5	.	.	TGTGCCAGCAGTCCAGTCTTATACAATCAGCCCCAGCATTTT	CASSPVLYNQPQHF
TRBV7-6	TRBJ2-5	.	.	TGTGCCAGCAGCCAAAGAGGGGACAACTATCAAGAGACCCAGTACTTC	CASSQRGDNYQETQYF
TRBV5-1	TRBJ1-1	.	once	TGCGCCAGCAGCTTACGAGGGAACACTGAAGCTTTCTTT	CASSLRGNTEAFF
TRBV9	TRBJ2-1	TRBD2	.	TGTGCCAGCAGCGTACTATCTAGCGGGGGGGAGTACTACAATGAGCAGTTCTTC	CASSVLSSGGEYYNEQFF
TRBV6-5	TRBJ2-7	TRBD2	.	TGTGCCAGCACCCCAGCGGGAGGACGGTCGTTTCAGCACTTC	CASTPAGGRSFQHF
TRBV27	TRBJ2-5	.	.	TGTGCCAGCAGCCCGACTCTGTACCAAGAGACCCAGTACTTC	CASSPTLYQETQYF
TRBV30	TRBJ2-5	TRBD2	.	TGTGCCTGGAGGGCTAGCGGGAGGGAGGAGACCCAGTACTTC	CAWRASGREETQYF
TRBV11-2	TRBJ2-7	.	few	TGTGCCAGCAGCTTAGGGGCAGTGGAGCAGTACTTC	CASSLGAVEQYF
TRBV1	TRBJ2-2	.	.	TGCACCAGCAGCCAAAAGATGGCTAGCGGGGGGACCGGGGAGCTGTTTTTT	CTSSQKMASGGTGELFF
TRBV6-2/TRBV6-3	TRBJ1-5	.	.	TGTGCCAGCAGTTACTCGGTCCTTCAGCGCTTTACGCGCAATCAGCCCCAGCATTTT	CASSYSVLQRFTRNQPQHF
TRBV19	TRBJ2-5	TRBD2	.	TGTGCCAGTAGTGTCCCTTCGCGGGGGGGAGAGACCCAGTACTTC	CASSVPSRGGETQYF
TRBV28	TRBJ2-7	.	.	TGTGCCAGCAGTGAACTGACAGGTCCCTACGAGCAGTACTTC	CASSELTGPYEQYF
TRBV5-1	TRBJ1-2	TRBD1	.	TGCGCCAGCAGCTTCAGGGGGCTCGACGGCTACACCTTC	CASSFRGLDGYTF
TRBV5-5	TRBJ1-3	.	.	TGTGCCAGCAGCTTATCGTCACAGGAAAACACCATATATTTT	CASSLSSQENTIYF
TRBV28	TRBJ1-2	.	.	TGTGCCAGCAGTCCCACCGGGACAATCCATGGCTACACCTTC	CASSPTGTIHGYTF
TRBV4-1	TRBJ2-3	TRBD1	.	TGCGCCAGCAGAGGGGACAGGGAAGACACAGATACGCAGTATTTT	CASRGDREDTDTQYF